The clone carrying this T cell receptor (beta chain) showed up just a few times. Antigen unknown. The sample is drawn from a study of cytomegalovirus exposure and HLA in healthy donors. CDR1 is SEHNR and CDR2 is FQNEAQ in the germline V gene (reference sequence). V shed 5 bases and J 0 bases; nucleotides not matched to a gene: 9. The CDR3 is 16 amino acids. In the PCR, 60 Vbeta and 13 Jbeta primers were used. Sequenced by immunoSEQ multiplex PCR; TCRdb stores in-frame clones only, minus some. The data contain 90,000 to 110,000 clones, around 75% of them singletons. Study-wide points: Later work showed greater clonal expansion in HLA-associated TCR beta chains than in equally common others. In a later analysis, specific HLA alleles were associated with 15,000 to 20,000 TCR beta sequences at a 0.05 false discovery rate.

This receptor was taken from a man aged 35-49 years in good health and CMV-seronegative. The sequencing sample was made of PBMCs. The chain has TRBV7-9 and TRBJ1-1, with 7 bases aligning to TRBD1. CDR3 coding DNA: TGTGCCAGCAGCCGTCCCGGGACAGTTATGAACACTGAAGCTTTCTTT. This sequence encodes CASSRPGTVMNTEAFF.